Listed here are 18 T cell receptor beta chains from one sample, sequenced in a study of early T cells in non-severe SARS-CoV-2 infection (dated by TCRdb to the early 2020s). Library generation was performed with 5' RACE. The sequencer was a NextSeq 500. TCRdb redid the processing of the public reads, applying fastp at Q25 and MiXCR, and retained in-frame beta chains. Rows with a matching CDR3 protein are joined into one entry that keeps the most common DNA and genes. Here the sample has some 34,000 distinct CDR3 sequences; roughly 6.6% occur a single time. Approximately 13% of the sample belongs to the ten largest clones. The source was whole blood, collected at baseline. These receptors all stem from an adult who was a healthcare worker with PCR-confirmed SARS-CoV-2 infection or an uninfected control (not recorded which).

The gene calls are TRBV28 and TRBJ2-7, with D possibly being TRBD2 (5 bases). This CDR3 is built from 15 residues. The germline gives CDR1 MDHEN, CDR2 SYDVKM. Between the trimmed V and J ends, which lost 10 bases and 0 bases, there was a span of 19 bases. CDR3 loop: CAISSGGGNSYEQYF. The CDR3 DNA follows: TGTGCCATCTCGAGCGGCGGCGGAAACTCCTACGAGCAGTACTTC.

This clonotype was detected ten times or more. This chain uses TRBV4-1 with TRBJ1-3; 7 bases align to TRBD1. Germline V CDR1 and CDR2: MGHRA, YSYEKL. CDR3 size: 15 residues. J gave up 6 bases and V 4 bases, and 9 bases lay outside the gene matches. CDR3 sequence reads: CASSPSGRGKNTIYF. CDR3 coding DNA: TGCGCCAGCAGCCCCTCTGGCAGGGGGAAAAACACCATATATTTT.

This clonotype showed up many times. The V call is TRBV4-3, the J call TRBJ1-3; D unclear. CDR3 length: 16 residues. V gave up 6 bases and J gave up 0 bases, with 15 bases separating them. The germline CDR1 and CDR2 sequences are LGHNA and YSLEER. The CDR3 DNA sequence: TGCGCCAGCAGTCCCACGGGCGGCACCTCTGGAAACACCATATATTTT. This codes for CASSPTGGTSGNTIYF.

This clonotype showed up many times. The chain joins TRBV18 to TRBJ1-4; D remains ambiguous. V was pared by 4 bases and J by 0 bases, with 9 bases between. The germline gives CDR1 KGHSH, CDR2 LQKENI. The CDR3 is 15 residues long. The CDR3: CASSRTAATNEKLFF. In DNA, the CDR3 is TGTGCCAGCTCACGGACGGCCGCAACTAATGAAAAACTGTTTTTT.

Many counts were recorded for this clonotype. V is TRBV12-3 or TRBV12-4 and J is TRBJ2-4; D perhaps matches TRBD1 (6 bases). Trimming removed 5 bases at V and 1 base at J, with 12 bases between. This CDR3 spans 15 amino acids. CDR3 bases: TGTGCCAGCAGTCCGAGGACAGTTGCCAAAAACATTCAGTACTTC. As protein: CASSPRTVAKNIQYF.

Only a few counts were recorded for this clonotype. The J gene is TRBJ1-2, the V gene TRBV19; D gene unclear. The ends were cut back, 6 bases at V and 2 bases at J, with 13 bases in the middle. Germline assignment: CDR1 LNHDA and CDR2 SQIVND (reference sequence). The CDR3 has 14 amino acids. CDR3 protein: CASSEQHSNYGYTF. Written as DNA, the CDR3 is TGTGCCAGTAGCGAACAGCATTCAAACTATGGCTACACCTTC.

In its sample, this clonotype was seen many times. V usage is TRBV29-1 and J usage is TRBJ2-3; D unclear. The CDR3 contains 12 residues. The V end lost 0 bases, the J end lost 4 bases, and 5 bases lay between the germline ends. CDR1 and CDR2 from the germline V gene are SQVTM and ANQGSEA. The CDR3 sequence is CSVEDGADTQYF. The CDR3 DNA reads TGCAGCGTTGAAGATGGGGCAGATACGCAGTATTTT.

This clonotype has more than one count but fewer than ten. The CDR3, as DNA: TGCAGTGCTAGTCCTAGCGGAAGCTCCTACGAGCAGTACGTC. Protein: CSASPSGSSYEQYV. The chain recombines TRBV20-1 with TRBJ2-7; 7 bases are shared with TRBD2. Losses at the gene ends were 3 bases for V and 0 bases for J; bases not matched to a gene: 5. Germline CDR1 and CDR2: DFQATT and SNEGSKA (reference sequence). This CDR3 spans 14 amino acids.

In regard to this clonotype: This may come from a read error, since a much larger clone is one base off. For the CDR3, the DNA is TGTACCAGCAGCTTAGGGCAGCAAGAGACCCAGTACTTC. Translating it yields CTSSLGQQETQYF. This chain uses TRBV7-2 with TRBJ2-5, with D unresolved. Trimming removed 1 base from V and 2 bases from J, with 5 bases in between. This CDR3 has 13 amino acids. Germline V gives CDR1 SGHTA, CDR2 FQGNSA.

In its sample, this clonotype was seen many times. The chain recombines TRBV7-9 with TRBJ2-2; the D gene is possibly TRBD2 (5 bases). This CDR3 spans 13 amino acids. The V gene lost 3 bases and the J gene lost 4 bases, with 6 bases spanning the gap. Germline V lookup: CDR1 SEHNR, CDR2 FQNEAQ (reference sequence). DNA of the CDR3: TGTGCCAGCAGCTTGGGGAGCACCGGGGAGCTGTTTTTT. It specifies CASSLGSTGELFF.

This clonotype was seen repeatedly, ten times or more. In nucleotides, the CDR3 is TGTGCCAGCAGTTACTCCGGGCTAGCGGGATACAATGAGCAGTTCTTC. Protein sequence: CASSYSGLAGYNEQFF. The genes are TRBV6-5 and TRBJ2-1, with 9 bases matching TRBD2. V was pared by 0 bases and J by 4 bases, with 4 bases of the junction left unmatched. CDR1 and CDR2 (germline): MNHEY, SVGAGI. The CDR3 consists of 16 residues.

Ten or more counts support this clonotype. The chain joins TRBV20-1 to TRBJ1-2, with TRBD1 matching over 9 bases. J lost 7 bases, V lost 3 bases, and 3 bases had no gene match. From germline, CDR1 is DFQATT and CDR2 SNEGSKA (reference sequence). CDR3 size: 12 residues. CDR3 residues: CSARGQGFGYTF. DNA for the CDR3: TGCAGTGCTAGGGGACAGGGTTTTGGCTACACCTTC.

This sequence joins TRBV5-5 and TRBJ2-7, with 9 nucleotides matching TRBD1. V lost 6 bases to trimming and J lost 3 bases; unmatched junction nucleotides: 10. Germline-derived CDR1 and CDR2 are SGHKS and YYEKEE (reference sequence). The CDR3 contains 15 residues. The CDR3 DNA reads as TGTGCCAGCACCCTCCGGGACAGGGTTGTCTACGAGCAGTACGTC. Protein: CASTLRDRVVYEQYV.

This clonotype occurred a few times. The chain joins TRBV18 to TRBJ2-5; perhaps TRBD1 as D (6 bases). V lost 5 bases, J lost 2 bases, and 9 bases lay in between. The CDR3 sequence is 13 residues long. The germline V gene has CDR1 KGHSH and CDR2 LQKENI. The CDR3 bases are TGTGCCAGCTCAAGGACAGATCAAGAGACCCAGTACTTC. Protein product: CASSRTDQETQYF.

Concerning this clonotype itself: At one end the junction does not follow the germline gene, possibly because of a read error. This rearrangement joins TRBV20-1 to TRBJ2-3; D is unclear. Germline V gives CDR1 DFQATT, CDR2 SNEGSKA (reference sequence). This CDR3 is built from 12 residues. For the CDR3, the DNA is TGCAGTGCTAGTCGGAGCACAGATATGCAGTATTTT. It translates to CSASRSTDMQYF.

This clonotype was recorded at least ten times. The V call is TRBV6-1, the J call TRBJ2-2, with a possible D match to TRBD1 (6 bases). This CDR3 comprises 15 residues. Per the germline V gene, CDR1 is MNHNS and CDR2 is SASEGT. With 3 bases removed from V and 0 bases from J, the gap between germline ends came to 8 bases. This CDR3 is CASSDRDTNTGELFF. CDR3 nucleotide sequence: TGTGCCAGCAGTGACCGGGACACGAACACCGGGGAGCTGTTTTTT.

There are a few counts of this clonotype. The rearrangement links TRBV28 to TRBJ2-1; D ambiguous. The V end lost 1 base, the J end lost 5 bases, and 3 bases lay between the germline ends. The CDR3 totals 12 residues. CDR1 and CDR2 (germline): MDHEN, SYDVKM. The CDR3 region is CASSLYDNEQFF. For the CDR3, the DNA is TGTGCCAGCAGTTTATATGACAATGAGCAGTTCTTC.

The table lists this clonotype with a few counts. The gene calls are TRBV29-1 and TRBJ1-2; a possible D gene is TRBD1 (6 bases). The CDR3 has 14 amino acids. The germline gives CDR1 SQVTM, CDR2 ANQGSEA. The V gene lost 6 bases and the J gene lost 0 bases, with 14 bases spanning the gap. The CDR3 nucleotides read TGCAGCGTGACCGAGGGGGGAGCTAACTATGGCTACACCTTC. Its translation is CSVTEGGANYGYTF.